This T cell receptor beta chain derives from a study of T cell responses to AZD1222 COVID-19 vaccine (dated by TCRdb to 2020 to 2022). Broadly, across the study: Because spike-specific TCR depth and breadth did not differ between the two schedules, AZD1222 recipients who got a second dose at roughly 4 weeks were pooled with those who got a second dose at roughly 12 weeks. Trial participants were enrolled by age into 18-55, 56-69 and 70-plus year subgroups, with roughly 160, 29 and 62 TCR-sequenced participants respectively. A total of just over 230 trial participants underwent TCR sequencing, of whom about 210 had received two doses of AZD1222 and 26 had received two doses of the MenACWY control vaccine. The full study reports these points: Because no day 14 peak-response samples were available, the repertoires could be characterized only after the peak T cell response. The whole spike protein was spanned by vaccine-associated CD4 TCRs, and dominant responses were seen in regions 160-218 and 743-854. Spike-specific TCR breadth and depth rose significantly after two AZD1222 doses compared with day 0 and with MenACWY recipients. In the small 56-69-year group, the increase in depth fell short of significance, most likely because of low power. Conclusions about previously exposed vaccinees are limited because only six or seven AZD1222 recipients were SARS-CoV-2 seropositive at baseline. Participants were mostly white British, with more females than males. The authors suggested clonal diversity may have been underestimated. Nearly half of unique spike-specific TCRs reportedly recognized epitopes outside regions mutated in the B.1.351 and B.1.1.7 variants.

The CDR3 regions of human TCRbeta chains were analyzed by immunosequencing. On the authors' methods: TCRs in the repertoires were compared against a reference library of SARS-CoV-2-specific TCRs that had been generated with the MIRA antigen-specificity platform. Breadth was defined as the fraction of unique TCRs that were SARS-CoV-2-associated, and depth was defined as the fraction of total T cells that were SARS-CoV-2-associated. Each spike-specific TCR was assigned to its reactive spike region and to a CD4 or CD8 class using the MIRA data. Log10-transformed breadth and depth values were compared by one-way ANOVA with Sidak's multiple comparisons tests. TCRdb carries this immuneACCESS record with in-frame sequences only. Its versions omit some clonotypes, under half of them owing to an unresolved V gene in the studies checked, with the rest unexplained. The V and J calls and clone size are taken from that table; D and trimming were inferred from the DNA. The sample includes about 97,000 clones, with roughly 90% observed a single time. 16% of the sample belongs to the ten largest clones.

Trimming accounts for 1 base at V and 2 bases at J, while the number of junction bases matched to no gene is 9. From the germline V gene (reference sequence), CDR1 is LGHDT and CDR2 is YNNKEL. From the cysteine up to the phenylalanine, the CDR3 has a length of 17 residues. CDR3 DNA only is kept here, 51 bases in frame from base 1. The time point label corresponds to: baseline before first vaccination. The vaccinee samples were drawn from two UK trials, COV001 and COV002, one of which was a single-blind randomized controlled phase 2/3 trial testing AZD1222 (ChAdOx1 nCoV-19) in healthy adults. For TCRbeta chain sequencing, PBMC samples were collected from trial participants at day 0 and at day 28 after the second dose. A note on this clone: Its antigen is not yet known. Per-nucleotide qualities are absent, and no much larger clonotype sits a single base away.

The chain joins TRBV3-1 (or the pseudogene TRBV3-2) to TRBJ2-3, with 7 central nucleotides matching TRBD1. The source of this sequence is an adult in good health. The source was peripheral blood, collected on day 0 of AZD1222 vaccination. The sequence in DNA is TGTGCCAGCAGCCAAGGGGCCGGGGACAGCCCCACAGATACGCAGTATTTT. The resulting protein is CASSQGAGDSPTDTQYF.